The 17 T cell receptor beta chains below come from one sample, sequenced in a study of OX40 agonist ivuxolimab in advanced cancers. Clones were read by immunoSEQ multiplex PCR, and TCRdb kept only the in-frame ones, dropping some. The sample has about 70,000 clones, approximately 85% seen once. The sequencing here drew on CD4+ or CD8+ T cells sorted from blood, taken in a trial of the OX40 agonist ivuxolimab. The receptors originated from an adult with an advanced solid tumor such as melanoma, head and neck, liver or kidney cancer.

This clone has just a few counts. The CDR3 region has the DNA TGTGCCAGCAGCCAAGGTCCGGGACGGAGCGAGACCCAGTACTTC. Protein product: CASSQGPGRSETQYF. The V and J genes are TRBV4-2 and TRBJ2-5, with D tentatively TRBD1 or TRBD2 (5 bases each). Germline V gene sequence: CDR1 LGHNA, CDR2 YNFKEQ. The CDR3 contains 15 residues. Trimming took 1 base from V and 5 from J, leaving 14 bases between them.

The chain carries TRBV7-9 and TRBJ2-5; TRBD1 or TRBD2 may be the D gene (5 bases each). This CDR3 is 14 amino acids long. Germline V gene lookup returns CDR1 SEHNR and CDR2 FQNEAQ (reference sequence). V gave up 4 bases and J gave up 3 bases, with 12 bases separating them. The chain's CDR3 is CASSSTGLEETQYF. In nucleotides, the CDR3 is TGTGCCAGCAGCTCCACGGGGCTTGAAGAGACCCAGTACTTC.

This chain connects TRBV19 to TRBJ1-1; no definite D call. Between the trimmed V and J ends, which lost 6 bases and 8 bases, there was a span of 10 bases. The germline V gene encodes CDR1 LNHDA and CDR2 SQIVND (reference sequence). The CDR3 runs to 11 residues. DNA of the CDR3: TGTGCCAGTAGCCGCTCCAGGGAAGCTTTCTTT. The encoded protein is CASSRSREAFF.

The rearrangement links TRBV4-3 to TRBJ2-3; 11 nucleotides line up with TRBD2. V shed 2 bases and J 5 bases; nucleotides not matched to a gene: 3. This CDR3 region has 15 residues. Germline V gene data show CDR1 as LGHNA and CDR2 as YSLEER. In nucleotides, the CDR3 is TGCGCCAGCAGCCAAACTAGCGGGAGTTTAGATACGCAGTATTTT. Translation gives CASSQTSGSLDTQYF.

The chain employs TRBV6-6 and TRBJ2-7, with 7 bases lining up with TRBD2. From germline, CDR1 is MNHNY and CDR2 SVGAGI (reference sequence). This CDR3 spans 14 amino acids. The V segment lost 4 bases and the J segment 2 bases; nucleotides outside the gene matches: 5. CDR3 sequence (DNA): TGTGCCAGCAGTTCCGGGACTACCCCCTACGAGCAGTACTTC. Translating it yields CASSSGTTPYEQYF.

This chain connects TRBV7-2 to TRBJ1-6; D remains ambiguous. The CDR3 contains 15 residues. The V gene's germline CDR1 is SGHTA and CDR2 FQGNSA. V was cut by 6 bases and J by 0 bases, with 9 bases left in between. The chain's CDR3 is CASSGRDSYNSPLHF. CDR3 sequence (DNA): TGTGCCAGCAGTGGAAGGGACTCCTATAATTCACCCCTCCACTTT.

The rearrangement joins TRBV5-4 to TRBJ1-2; 7 bases line up with TRBD1. Germline V lookup: CDR1 SGHNT, CDR2 YYREEE (reference sequence). This CDR3 region has 16 residues. Losses at the gene ends were 4 bases for V and 1 base for J; bases not matched to a gene: 10. CDR3 protein: CASSLPQGLDNYGYTF. The CDR3 DNA is TGTGCCAGCAGCCTTCCACAGGGGTTGGATAACTATGGCTACACCTTC.

The chain couples TRBV5-1 to TRBJ2-3, with 15 bases fitting TRBD2. Trimming removed 1 base from V and 5 bases from J; junction bases left unmatched: 2. In germline, CDR1 is SGHRS, CDR2 YFSETQ. The CDR3 runs to 16 residues. This chain's CDR3 is CASSLPGLAGGDTQYF. In nucleotides, the CDR3 is TGCGCCAGCAGCTTGCCGGGACTAGCGGGAGGAGATACGCAGTATTTT.

J is TRBJ2-1 and V is TRBV7-2, with TRBD2 identical over 9 bases. CDR3 length equals 15 residues. The germline CDR1 and CDR2 sequences are SGHTA and FQGNSA. J gave up 1 base and V 3 bases, and 1 base lay outside the gene matches. In nucleotides, the CDR3 is TGTGCCAGCAGCTTTAGCGGGGGATCCTACAATGAGCAGTTCTTC. The encoded protein is CASSFSGGSYNEQFF.

The CDR3 is CASSFGDWGQPQHF. Written as DNA, the CDR3 is TGCGCCAGCAGCTTCGGGGATTGGGGTCAGCCCCAGCATTTT. The chain employs TRBV5-1 and TRBJ1-5, with unresolved D. The V gene's germline CDR1 is SGHRS and CDR2 YFSETQ. V was cut by 2 bases and J by 6 bases, with 12 bases left in between. The CDR3 totals 14 residues. Complete variable domain (other parts from reference TRBV5-1 and TRBJ1-5): KAGVTQTPRYLIKTRGQQVTLSCSPISGHRSVSWYQQTPGQGLQFLFEYFSETQRNKGNFPGRFSGRQFSNSRSEMNVSTLELGDSALYLCASSFGDWGQPQHFGDGTRLSIL.

Here the CDR3 reads CASSSPTADTQYF. CDR3 nucleotides: TGTGCCAGCAGTTCCCCCACCGCGGATACGCAGTATTTT. The chain employs TRBV5-4 and TRBJ2-3; D gene unclear. Germline V CDR1 and CDR2: SGHNT, YYREEE (reference sequence). CDR3 length: 13 amino acids. Trimming took off 5 bases at V and 6 bases at J, with 13 bases between the two ends.

In DNA form, the CDR3 reads TGTGCCTGGAGTGCGGGGGGGGGCTACGAGCAGTACTTC. Amino acids: CAWSAGGGYEQYF. The chain carries TRBV30 and TRBJ2-7, with TRBD2 identical over 8 bases. Germline loops: CDR1 GTSNPN, CDR2 SVGIG (reference sequence). After removal of 1 base from V and 3 bases from J, the junction contained 2 bases not matched to a gene. This CDR3 has 13 amino acids.

The CDR3 here is CASSLSWQGGGYGYTF. DNA for the CDR3: TGTGCCAGCAGTTTATCCTGGCAGGGTGGAGGCTATGGCTACACCTTC. The chain combines TRBV27 with TRBJ1-2, with D maybe TRBD1 (5 bases). V lost 0 bases, J lost 4 bases, and 15 bases lay in between. The germline CDR1 and CDR2 sequences are MNHEY and SMNVEV (reference sequence). This CDR3 region has 16 residues.

The chain couples TRBV11-3 to TRBJ2-2, with 15 bases matching TRBD2. Germline CDR1 SGHNT, CDR2 YENEEA. The CDR3 consists of 18 residues. Germline trimming cut 5 bases from V and 6 bases from J; bases unmatched to any gene: 10. CDR3 in amino acids: CASSNTPGLAGGAGELFF. For the CDR3, the DNA is TGTGCCAGCAGCAACACTCCTGGACTAGCGGGAGGGGCCGGGGAGCTGTTTTTT.

The J gene is TRBJ2-6, the V gene TRBV6-1; no clear D gene. The length of the CDR3 is 13 residues. Germline V lookup: CDR1 MNHNS, CDR2 SASEGT. V gave up 10 bases and J gave up 0 bases, with 7 bases separating them. The CDR3 bases are TGTGCCATCCACCTCTCTGGGGCCAACGTCCTGACTTTC. It is translated as CAIHLSGANVLTF.

This chain connects TRBV7-9 to TRBJ2-2; TRBD1 is a possible D gene (5 bases). CDR3 length: 14 amino acids. The ends were cut back, 0 bases at V and 3 bases at J, with 5 bases in the middle. Germline V CDR1 and CDR2: SEHNR, FQNEAQ (reference sequence). The CDR3 here is CASSLAGDTGELFF. In DNA, the CDR3 is TGTGCCAGCAGCTTAGCAGGGGACACCGGGGAGCTGTTTTTT.

The chain employs TRBV27 and TRBJ2-1; 8 positions match TRBD2. Unmatched junction bases numbered 7, after V lost 0 bases and J lost 6 bases. The CDR3 length is 16 residues. Germline V gene sequence: CDR1 MNHEY, CDR2 SMNVEV (reference sequence). The CDR3 bases are TGTGCCAGCAGTTTATCGGAGCGGGGGACCTCCAATGAGCAGTTCTTC. The encoded protein is CASSLSERGTSNEQFF.